What follows are 27 T cell receptor beta chains derived from one specimen sequenced in a study of blood T cell repertoires in COVID-19. The method was immunoSEQ multiplex PCR; TCRdb's version includes in-frame clones alone and lacks a portion of them. Among over 100,000 clones listed, about four fifths were seen once. Sequencing was performed on peripheral blood. The receptors shown here come from a woman older than 75 with active or convalescent COVID-19.

This chain links TRBV28 with TRBJ2-7; 12 nucleotides agree with TRBD1. This CDR3 has 15 amino acids. V lost 5 bases and J lost 6; bases outside the gene matches: 8. Germline V gives CDR1 MDHEN, CDR2 SYDVKM. The CDR3 DNA is TGTGCCAGCAGTGAAGCGGGACAGGGGGCGGCCGAGCAGTACTTC. Protein: CASSEAGQGAAEQYF.

V gene TRBV10-3 combines with J gene TRBJ2-2, with a tentative D call TRBD1 (5 bases). The V gene lost 4 bases and the J gene lost 0 bases, with 12 bases spanning the gap. There are 16 residues in the CDR3. Germline loops: CDR1 ENHRY, CDR2 SYGVKD. The CDR3 sequence: CAISGHRGTNTGELFF. CDR3 sequence (DNA): TGTGCCATCAGTGGGCATAGGGGCACGAACACCGGGGAGCTGTTTTTT.

The V gene is TRBV19, the J gene TRBJ2-1, with 12 nucleotides matching TRBD2. With V trimmed by 5 bases and J by 7 bases, 9 bases remained unmatched. Germline V gene sequence: CDR1 LNHDA, CDR2 SQIVND (reference sequence). The CDR3 is made up of 16 amino acids. CDR3 coding DNA: TGTGCCAGTAGTGCGTCGCTAGCGGGAGGGCTGAATGAGCAGTTCTTC. It translates to CASSASLAGGLNEQFF.

The CDR3 nucleotides read TGTGCCAGCAGTGTAACCGGGACAGGGGGACTTGGGCAGTACTTC. This sequence encodes CASSVTGTGGLGQYF. The chain carries TRBV6-2 or TRBV6-3 and TRBJ2-7, with 11 bases matching TRBD1. The CDR3 is 15 residues long. Trimming cost V 5 bases and J 9 bases; bases outside gene matches: 12. CDR1 and CDR2 (germline): MNHEY, SVGEGT.

The rearrangement joins TRBV9 to TRBJ2-3, with D uncertain. CDR1 and CDR2 from the germline V gene are SGDLS and YYNGEE. The germline V and J ends were trimmed by 0 bases and 4 bases, with 9 bases remaining between them. The CDR3 spans 14 residues. The CDR3 DNA is TGTGCCAGCAGCGTAGAACAGTCAGCAGATACGCAGTATTTT. This translates into CASSVEQSADTQYF.

The chain combines TRBV19 with TRBJ2-7; D not certain. The germline V gene has CDR1 LNHDA and CDR2 SQIVND (reference sequence). The V end lost 1 base, the J end lost 1 base, and 17 bases lay between the germline ends. The CDR3 sequence is 17 residues long. The CDR3 is CASSIVFPTVSSYEQYF. Written as DNA, the CDR3 is TGTGCCAGTAGTATAGTTTTTCCTACAGTTTCTTCCTACGAGCAGTACTTC. The whole variable domain, remainder taken from reference TRBV19 and TRBJ2-7, is DGGITQSPKYLFRKEGQNVTLSCEQNLNHDAMYWYRQDPGQGLRLIYYSQIVNDFQKGDIAEGYSVSREKKESFPLTVTSAQKNPTAFYLCASSIVFPTVSSYEQYFGPGTRLTVT.

For the CDR3, the DNA is TGTGCCAGCAGCCAGGGCGGACAGAGCAATCAGCCCCAGCATTTT. This sequence encodes CASSQGGQSNQPQHF. The chain employs TRBV3-1 (or the pseudogene TRBV3-2) and TRBJ1-5, with D maybe TRBD1 (6 bases). Germline assignment: CDR1 LGHDT and CDR2 YNNKEL (reference sequence). V shed 3 bases and J shed 1 base, with 10 bases lying between them. This CDR3 spans 15 amino acids.

The CDR3 coding sequence is TGTGCCAGCAGTGCCCAGGGGGGAGGTCAGCCCCAGCATTTT. Translated: CASSAQGGGQPQHF. The rearrangement uses TRBV27 and TRBJ1-5; 7 bases are shared with TRBD1. V was pared by 5 bases and J by 6 bases, with 7 bases of the junction left unmatched. The CDR3 is 14 residues long. CDR1 and CDR2 (germline): MNHEY, SMNVEV (reference sequence).

This clone was seen a few times. The chain joins TRBV28 to TRBJ2-7, with 8 bases lining up with TRBD1. The V gene end was trimmed by 2 bases and the J gene end by 6 bases; junction bases not matched to a gene: 6. The CDR3 is 14 amino acids. Looked up from germline, CDR1 is MDHEN and CDR2 is SYDVKM. In DNA, the CDR3 is TGTGCCAGCAGTTTAGGAACAGGGGGACGCGAGCAGTACTTC. Translated, it gives CASSLGTGGREQYF.

J is TRBJ1-5 and V is TRBV2, with unresolved D. Trimming stripped 3 bases from V and 0 bases from J, with 15 bases between. The CDR3 contains 17 residues. Germline assignment: CDR1 SNHLY and CDR2 FYNNEI. CDR3 in DNA: TGTGCCAGCAGTGATCTTCGGCAGACTTATAGCAATCAGCCCCAGCATTTT. Translating gives CASSDLRQTYSNQPQHF.

This rearrangement joins TRBV20-1 to TRBJ1-2, with D unclear. Between the trimmed V and J ends, which lost 2 bases and 6 bases, there was a span of 7 bases. CDR3 length: 11 residues. Germline-derived CDR1 and CDR2 are DFQATT and SNEGSKA (reference sequence). This CDR3 is CSARRVNGYTF. CDR3 coding DNA: TGCAGTGCTAGACGGGTAAATGGCTACACCTTC.

The chain is built from TRBV19 and TRBJ2-6; tentative D call: TRBD2 (5 bases). This CDR3 region has 17 residues. Germline-derived CDR1 and CDR2 are LNHDA and SQIVND (reference sequence). Between the trimmed V and J ends, which lost 1 base and 3 bases, there was a span of 13 bases. CDR3 nucleotides: TGTGCCAGTAGTATAGTGTCAGGCCGGGGTGGGGCCAACGTCCTGACTTTC. This encodes CASSIVSGRGGANVLTF.

V usage is TRBV29-1 and J usage is TRBJ2-3, with 15 bases matching TRBD2. Germline V gives CDR1 SQVTM, CDR2 ANQGSEA. The length of the CDR3 is 21 residues. V lost 6 bases, J lost 1 base, and 20 bases stayed unmatched. This chain's CDR3 is CSVDFQGLAGGRGSGTDTQYF. The DNA of the CDR3 is TGCAGCGTGGATTTCCAGGGACTAGCGGGAGGTCGGGGGTCTGGCACAGATACGCAGTATTTT.

Only one count was recorded for this clone. The chain employs TRBV9 and TRBJ2-1; TRBD1 matches at 8 bases. This CDR3 contains 14 residues. CDR1 SGDLS and CDR2 YYNGEE come from the germline V gene. The ends lost 5 bases at V and 9 bases at J; junction bases unmatched: 10. CDR3 loop: CASSRAGGAGEQFF. The CDR3 DNA reads TGTGCCAGCAGTAGGGCAGGGGGCGCGGGTGAGCAGTTCTTC.

The gene calls are TRBV6-5 and TRBJ1-2; TRBD1 is a possible D gene (5 bases). Germline-derived CDR1 and CDR2 are MNHEY and SVGAGI. V lost 0 bases, J lost 2 bases, and 13 bases lay in between. The CDR3 loop spans 16 amino acids. In DNA, the CDR3 is TGTGCCAGCAGTTACTCCAATAAGGGGCCAAACTATGGCTACACCTTC. As protein: CASSYSNKGPNYGYTF.

The chain uses TRBV5-1 and TRBJ2-7, with 7 bases aligning to TRBD1. Looked up from germline, CDR1 is SGHRS and CDR2 is YFSETQ. Trimming at V came to 5 bases and at J to 1 base, leaving 6 bases not matched to a gene. CDR3 size: 14 residues. DNA for the CDR3: TGCGCCAGCAGTACCTGGGGACAGTCCTACGAGCAGTACTTC. It specifies CASSTWGQSYEQYF.

This clone was detected only once. V is TRBV28 and J is TRBJ1-2; D uncertain. This CDR3 is built from 14 residues. V lost 4 bases and J lost 7, with 16 bases in between. The V gene's germline CDR1 is MDHEN and CDR2 SYDVKM. CDR3 coding DNA: TGTGCCAGCAGTTCCGGACCGGGCGGGCGTGGCTACACCTTC. It is translated as CASSSGPGGRGYTF.

This clone showed up just once. This rearrangement joins TRBV10-3 to TRBJ1-3; 9 positions agree with TRBD1. The V gene end was trimmed by 5 bases and the J gene end by 1 base; junction bases not matched to a gene: 3. Looked up from germline, CDR1 is ENHRY and CDR2 is SYGVKD. The CDR3 length is 15 residues. CDR3 in DNA: TGTGCCATCAGTCCCGGGACAGGGTCTGGAAACACCATATATTTT. It translates to CAISPGTGSGNTIYF.

V gene TRBV7-3 combines with J gene TRBJ2-5; 8 bases map to TRBD2. J was trimmed by 1 base and V by 5 bases; bases with no gene match: 6. CDR1 and CDR2 (germline): SGHTA, FQGTGA. The CDR3 runs 15 residues. In DNA, the CDR3 is TGTGCCAGCAGCCCTACCGGACTAGCCCAAGAGACCCAGTACTTC. Residues: CASSPTGLAQETQYF.

The CDR3 DNA reads TGTGCCAGCAGCTTACGTGGACAGCACTACAATGAGCAGTTCTTC. Residues: CASSLRGQHYNEQFF. The chain has TRBV11-3 and TRBJ2-1; the D gene is possibly TRBD1 (6 bases). In germline, CDR1 is SGHNT, CDR2 YENEEA. The V and J ends lost 2 bases and 3 bases respectively, with 11 bases between them. CDR3 size: 15 residues.

This clone was seen more than once but under ten times. V gene TRBV11-3 combines with J gene TRBJ2-5, with 13 nucleotides matching TRBD2. Germline V gene sequence: CDR1 SGHNT, CDR2 YENEEA. Trimming took 3 bases from V and 5 from J; bases not matched to a gene: 6. CDR3 length: 16 residues. Written as DNA, the CDR3 is TGTGCCAGCAGCTTGGGGACTAGCGGGGTTCAGGAGACCCAGTACTTC. Translating it yields CASSLGTSGVQETQYF.

The chain links TRBV3-1 (or the pseudogene TRBV3-2) to TRBJ1-5; weak D call: TRBD1 (5 bases). There are 13 residues in the CDR3. Trimming removed 4 bases at V and 5 bases at J, with 9 bases between. The germline V gene encodes CDR1 LGHDT and CDR2 YNNKEL (reference sequence). The DNA for the CDR3 is TGTGCCAGCAGCCGCGGGACTCATCAGCCCCAGCATTTT. It codes for CASSRGTHQPQHF.

The chain's CDR3 is CASTRTGAKDTQYF. CDR3 in DNA: TGTGCCAGTACACGGACAGGGGCTAAAGATACGCAGTATTTT. The chain joins TRBV2 to TRBJ2-3, with TRBD1 identical over 9 bases. Trimming cost V 9 bases and J 5 bases; bases outside gene matches: 9. Germline-derived CDR1 and CDR2 are SNHLY and FYNNEI. The CDR3 runs to 14 residues.

The chain recombines TRBV14 with TRBJ1-3; D is undetermined. There are 14 residues in the CDR3. Looked up from germline, CDR1 is SGHDN and CDR2 is FVKESK. With 1 base removed from V and 7 bases from J, the gap between germline ends came to 11 bases. The CDR3 DNA reads as TGTGCCAGCAGCCAAGGAGGCGTTGAGAACACCATATATTTT. Its protein is CASSQGGVENTIYF.

This clone was seen a single time. The chain is built from TRBV5-1 and TRBJ2-7, with unresolved D. From germline, CDR1 is SGHRS and CDR2 YFSETQ. This CDR3 is built from 12 residues. The ends were cut back, 2 bases at V and 7 bases at J, with 10 bases in the middle. The DNA for the CDR3 is TGCGCCAGCAGCTTCTACTCCGGGGAGCAGTACTTC. Residues: CASSFYSGEQYF.

This clone was observed a handful of times. The chain employs TRBV6-2 or TRBV6-3 and TRBJ2-3; TRBD2 matches at 10 bases. Trimming took 1 base from V and 6 from J; bases not matched to a gene: 13. The germline CDR1 and CDR2 sequences are MNHEY and SVGEGT. CDR3 length: 18 residues. The chain's CDR3 is CASSYLVAGGLQGDTQYF. The DNA of the CDR3 is TGTGCCAGCAGTTACTTGGTAGCGGGGGGCCTTCAAGGGGATACGCAGTATTTT.

The chain links TRBV3-1 (or the pseudogene TRBV3-2) to TRBJ1-6, with TRBD1 matching 7 bases. The CDR3 length is 16 residues. J gave up 5 bases and V 3 bases, and 7 bases lay outside the gene matches. Germline-derived CDR1 and CDR2 are LGHDT and YNNKEL (reference sequence). As DNA, the CDR3 is TGTGCCAGCAGCCAGGAGGACAGGCGCGATAATTCACCCCTCCACTTT. Amino acid sequence: CASSQEDRRDNSPLHF.